A selection of T cell receptor beta chains follows, all from one sample in a study of spatial heterogeneity in lung cancer. MiXCR, applied by TCRdb to the 5' RACE reads, yields one record per CDR3 protein. The profile covers 23,000 or so distinct CDR3 sequences, with under 8% appearing a single time and approximately 15% taken by the ten largest. The sample consisted of PBMCs, taken at surgery. Receptor source: a male donor with early-stage non-small cell lung cancer. Each CDR3 is given without its conserved first and last residue.

17 | TRBV5-1 | ASSAGLAGGPWTSDTQY
11 | TRBV7-2 | ASSTTGKAEAF
12 | TRBV28 | ASSRPGRIYEQY
15 | TRBV24-1 | ATSDSRLAGETDTQY
12 | TRBV9 | ASSVAVGGYEQY
16 | TRBV19 | ASSPSDRGPFGANVLT
15 | TRBV23-1 | ASSQQGGRSSYNEQF
14 | TRBV18 | ASSPRQGDTNYEQY
13 | TRBV7-2 | ASSATGGSNQPQH
11 | TRBV28 | ASSSGLGETQY
13 | TRBV18 | ASTSTEGGKAEAF
14 | TRBV5-1 | ASSLDRVPGANVLT
11 | TRBV25-1 | ASSAGDWYGYT